This T cell receptor (beta chain) is from a study of OX40 agonist ivuxolimab in advanced cancers. As for the study in general: In three patients, partial responses were observed, one with hepatocellular carcinoma and two with cutaneous melanoma. The study, taken as a whole, reports: The 0.1-3.0 mg/kg partial responders had among the lowest clonal expansion. There was clonal expansion of CD4+ and CD8+ blood T cells by week 6 at 0.1 to 3.0 mg/kg.

The repertoire was sequenced with immunoSEQ multiplex PCR; TCRdb's copy has only in-frame clones and lacks some. The table includes around 41,000 clones, 80% to 90% detected once. As for this clone: Its specificity is not known. Other DNA sequences of this sample code for an identical CDR3.

The source was CD4+ or CD8+ T cells sorted from blood, collected in a trial of the OX40 agonist ivuxolimab. This clonotype was sampled from an adult with an advanced solid tumor such as melanoma, head and neck, liver or kidney cancer.

CDR3 nucleotide sequence: TGTGCCAGCAGTCCCGACAGGAACTATGGCTACACCTTC. Residues: CASSPDRNYGYTF. The rearrangement uses TRBV6-5 and TRBJ1-2; the D gene is possibly TRBD1 (6 bases). Trimming left V 5 bases short and J 2 bases short, with 9 bases between. This CDR3 has 13 amino acids. Per germline, CDR1 MNHEY and CDR2 SVGAGI.